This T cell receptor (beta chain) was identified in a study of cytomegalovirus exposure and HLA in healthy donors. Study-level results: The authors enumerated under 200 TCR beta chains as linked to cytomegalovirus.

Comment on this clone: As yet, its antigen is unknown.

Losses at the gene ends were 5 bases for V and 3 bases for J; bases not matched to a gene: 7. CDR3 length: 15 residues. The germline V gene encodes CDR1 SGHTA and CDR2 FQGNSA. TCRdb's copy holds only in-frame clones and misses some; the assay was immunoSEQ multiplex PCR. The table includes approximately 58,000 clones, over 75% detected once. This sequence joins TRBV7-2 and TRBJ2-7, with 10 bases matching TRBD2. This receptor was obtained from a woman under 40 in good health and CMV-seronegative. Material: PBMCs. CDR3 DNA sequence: TGTGCCAGCAGCGCAACTAGCGGGAATATCTACGAGCAGTACTTC. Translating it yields CASSATSGNIYEQYF.